This entry lists 10 T cell receptor beta chains sequenced from one sample in a study of blood T cell repertoires in COVID-19. TCRdb's table, derived via immunoSEQ multiplex PCR, lists solely in-frame clones and lacks some. The sample contains about 160,000 clones, just under 80% of which appear only once. Sequenced material: peripheral blood. Receptors originate from a woman of 80 years or more with acute or convalescent COVID-19.

The V call is TRBV6-1, the J call TRBJ2-7, with a possible D match to TRBD1 (5 bases). The CDR3 contains 14 residues. V shed 1 base and J shed 3 bases, with 10 bases lying between them. Germline CDR1 MNHNS, CDR2 SASEGT. The CDR3, as DNA: TGTGCCAGCAGTGAAGGTGGGCAGGGCTACGAGCAGTACTTC. Translated, it gives CASSEGGQGYEQYF.

The chain uses TRBV24-1 and TRBJ2-2, with 7 bases identical to TRBD1. Germline loops: CDR1 KGHDR, CDR2 SFDVKD. Losses at the gene ends were 9 bases for V and 1 base for J; bases not matched to a gene: 7. This CDR3 comprises 15 residues. The CDR3 loop reads CATSPRTGNTGELFF. CDR3 in DNA: TGTGCCACCTCCCCCCGGACAGGGAACACCGGGGAGCTGTTTTTT.

This chain connects TRBV29-1 to TRBJ1-4, with 7 nucleotides matching TRBD1. The trim removed 3 bases at V and 7 bases at J, leaving 2 bases unmatched. Germline loops: CDR1 SQVTM, CDR2 ANQGSEA. This CDR3 is 12 amino acids long. CDR3 sequence (DNA): TGCAGCGTTGATCAGGGGGGTGAAAAACTGTTTTTT. Protein sequence: CSVDQGGEKLFF.

This clone was recorded only once. The gene calls are TRBV18 and TRBJ1-2; a possible D gene is TRBD1 (6 bases). The length of the CDR3 is 19 residues. Germline loops: CDR1 KGHSH, CDR2 LQKENI. The V gene lost 5 bases and the J gene lost 0 bases, with 25 bases spanning the gap. CDR3 region: CASSSTTGSPSSSNYGYTF. The CDR3 region has the DNA TGTGCCAGCTCATCGACGACAGGTTCACCATCCTCCTCTAACTATGGCTACACCTTC.

The V and J genes are TRBV18 and TRBJ2-5, with a possible D match to TRBD2 (6 bases). The CDR3 extends over 15 amino acids. The germline V and J ends were trimmed by 0 bases and 3 bases, with 11 bases remaining between them. Germline CDR1 reads KGHSH; CDR2 reads LQKENI. CDR3 sequence (DNA): TGTGCCAGCTCACCACCGGGACTTACGAAAGAGACCCAGTACTTC. It encodes CASSPPGLTKETQYF.

The CDR3 loop is CASSTKTGGRNTIYF. The CDR3 nucleotides are TGTGCCAGTAGTACCAAGACAGGGGGCAGAAACACCATATATTTT. V usage is TRBV19 and J usage is TRBJ1-3; 10 nucleotides match TRBD1. V dropped 4 bases and J dropped 5; count of bases not matched to a gene: 5. The germline V gene has CDR1 LNHDA and CDR2 SQIVND (reference sequence). The CDR3 is 15 amino acids. Full variable domain (rest looked up from reference TRBV19 and TRBJ1-3): DGGITQSPKYLFRKEGQNVTLSCEQNLNHDAMYWYRQDPGQGLRLIYYSQIVNDFQKGDIAEGYSVSREKKESFPLTVTSAQKNPTAFYLCASSTKTGGRNTIYFGEGSWLTVV.

The chain carries TRBV19 and TRBJ2-7, with 7 bases identical to TRBD2. J gave up 2 bases and V 3 bases, and 1 base lay outside the gene matches. Per germline, CDR1 LNHDA and CDR2 SQIVND (reference sequence). The CDR3 loop spans 13 amino acids. CDR3 in DNA: TGTGCCAGTAGTATTGGGGGGGCCTACGAGCAGTACTTC. Its protein product is CASSIGGAYEQYF. Filled out from reference TRBV19 and TRBJ2-7, the complete variable domain reads DGGITQSPKYLFRKEGQNVTLSCEQNLNHDAMYWYRQDPGQGLRLIYYSQIVNDFQKGDIAEGYSVSREKKESFPLTVTSAQKNPTAFYLCASSIGGAYEQYFGPGTRLTVT.

The V and J genes are TRBV19 and TRBJ1-5; no clear D gene. V gave up 6 bases and J gave up 3 bases, with 12 bases separating them. CDR1 is LNHDA, CDR2 SQIVND, per germline (reference sequence). The CDR3 is made up of 14 amino acids. The CDR3 bases are TGTGCCAGTAGCGAACCGGGAGTCAATCAGCCCCAGCATTTT. Amino acids: CASSEPGVNQPQHF.

This clone has more than one count but fewer than ten. The chain recombines TRBV6-5 with TRBJ1-6, with D tentatively TRBD1 (5 bases). Germline-derived CDR1 and CDR2 are MNHEY and SVGAGI. The CDR3 extends over 14 amino acids. The germline V and J ends were trimmed by 6 bases and 9 bases, with 15 bases remaining between them. CDR3 amino acids: CASSRQGTGSPLHF. Written as DNA, the CDR3 is TGTGCCAGCAGCCGGCAGGGAACGGGTTCACCCCTCCACTTT.

This clone was detected only a few times. This chain connects TRBV5-1 to TRBJ1-6, with 8 bases identical to TRBD1. With 0 bases clipped from V and 10 bases from J, the junction kept 6 bases outside the gene matches. The CDR3 totals 15 residues. Germline assignment: CDR1 SGHRS and CDR2 YFSETQ. This CDR3 reads CASSLGPGGDSPLHF. The CDR3 nucleotides read TGCGCCAGCAGCTTGGGTCCAGGGGGCGACTCACCCCTCCACTTT.